The 22 T cell receptor beta chains listed next were all sequenced from one sample in a study of T cells in Graves' hyperthyroidism and ophthalmopathy. What was amplified from RNA transcripts were TCR beta CDR3 regions. HTBI primers drove first-round RT-PCR of the TCR CDR3. Each CDR3 protein is one row after TCRdb ran MiXCR on the multiplex PCR reads. This table has hundreds of thousands of distinct CDR3 sequences, around 13% appearing once. Sequencing used blood. These receptors were taken from a woman under 30 with Graves' hyperthyroidism.

The chain joins TRBV29-1 to TRBJ2-7; TRBD1 might be the D (6 bases). The CDR3 has 15 residues. The V gene's germline CDR1 is SQVTM and CDR2 ANQGSEA. Trimming removed 0 bases at V and 0 bases at J, with 12 bases between. The CDR3 DNA reads as TGCAGCGTTGAAGATGCCCGGGACAACTCCTACGAGCAGTACTTC. Translating it yields CSVEDARDNSYEQYF.

This clonotype was picked up a small number of times. The V gene is TRBV12-3 or TRBV12-4, the J gene TRBJ1-5, with 7 positions matching TRBD1. CDR3 size: 16 residues. With V trimmed by 5 bases and J by 10 bases, 17 bases remained unmatched. The DNA of the CDR3 is TGTGCCAGCAGTGTAATGTCTCCAGGGGGGCTGGGTCCCCAGCATTTT. It is translated as CASSVMSPGGLGPQHF.

This clonotype was seen a few times. The chain is built from TRBV7-9 and TRBJ2-1; D is undetermined. V was shortened by 5 bases and J by 8 bases, with 19 bases between the two germline ends. CDR1 and CDR2 from the germline V gene are SEHNR and FQNEAQ (reference sequence). This CDR3 contains 15 residues. Here the CDR3 DNA reads TGTGCCAGCAGCCGCCCCACCGGGCCCCGGGATGAGCAGTTCTTC. This translates into CASSRPTGPRDEQFF.

At least ten counts were recorded for this clonotype. V gene TRBV30 combines with J gene TRBJ1-6; possibly TRBD1 for D (6 bases). Germline values: CDR1 GTSNPN, CDR2 SVGIG (reference sequence). The length of the CDR3 is 11 residues. Trimming left V 4 bases short and J 14 bases short, with 12 bases between. Here the CDR3 DNA reads TGTGCCTGGATCCAGGGGACCACCCTCCACTTT. Its translation is CAWIQGTTLHF.

The chain joins TRBV9 to TRBJ2-1; D is ambiguous. CDR1 is SGDLS, CDR2 YYNGEE, per germline. V was cut by 3 bases and J by 4 bases, with 8 bases left in between. This CDR3 contains 13 residues. For the CDR3, the DNA is TGTGCCAGCAGCGATCTCCGTTACAATGAGCAGTTCTTC. This codes for CASSDLRYNEQFF.

For the CDR3, the DNA is TGTGCCAGCATCCCCGACAGCAACCGTTACAATGAGCAGTTCTTC. Amino acids: CASIPDSNRYNEQFF. The chain couples TRBV7-9 to TRBJ2-1, with a tentative D call TRBD1 (5 bases). CDR3 length: 15 amino acids. Germline CDR1 is SEHNR and CDR2 is FQNEAQ (reference sequence). V was cut by 7 bases and J by 4 bases, with 17 bases left in between. Looking up the rest from reference TRBV7-9 and TRBJ2-1 gives the full variable domain: DTGVSQNPRHKITKRGQNVTFRCDPISEHNRLYWYRQTLGQGPEFLTYFQNEAQLEKSRLLSDRFSAERPKGSFSTLEIQRTEQGDSAMYLCASIPDSNRYNEQFFGPGTRLTVL.

This clonotype was seen many times. The chain recombines TRBV12-3 or TRBV12-4 with TRBJ2-3, with D perhaps TRBD1 or TRBD2 (6 bases each). The CDR3 spans 17 residues. V was pared by 5 bases and J by 3 bases, with 21 bases between. CDR3 region: CASSLHVGGGGTDTQYF. Written as DNA, the CDR3 is TGTGCCAGCAGTCTCCATGTCGGAGGGGGAGGAACAGATACGCAGTATTTT.

This chain links TRBV5-5 with TRBJ1-2, with a possible D match to TRBD1 (6 bases). This CDR3 contains 13 residues. Trimming removed 1 base at V and 8 bases at J, with 12 bases between. CDR1 SGHKS and CDR2 YYEKEE come from the germline V gene (reference sequence). This chain's CDR3 is CASSLQGSFGYTF. Here the CDR3 DNA reads TGTGCCAGCAGCTTGCAGGGGAGCTTCGGCTACACCTTC.

The chain carries TRBV7-2 and TRBJ2-2; D is tentatively TRBD1 or TRBD2 (5 bases each). This CDR3 is built from 15 residues. The ends were cut back, 7 bases at V and 7 bases at J, with 19 bases in the middle. Germline values: CDR1 SGHTA, CDR2 FQGNSA. The CDR3 sequence is CASKYSGTRGGELFF. The CDR3 DNA follows: TGTGCCAGCAAATACTCCGGGACGAGGGGCGGGGAGCTGTTTTTT.

This clonotype was counted a few times. The chain links TRBV7-9 to TRBJ2-3; D unresolved. V lost 3 bases and J 4 bases, leaving 14 bases between the germline ends. This CDR3 has 15 residues. CDR1 and CDR2 from the germline V gene are SEHNR and FQNEAQ (reference sequence). The DNA of the CDR3 is TGTGCCAGCAGCTTTGGAAGCCACACACCAGATACGCAGTATTTT. This gives the protein CASSFGSHTPDTQYF.

This chain links TRBV20-1 with TRBJ2-3, with 10 bases aligning to TRBD1. The trim removed 6 bases at V and 4 bases at J, leaving 10 bases unmatched. The germline V gene has CDR1 DFQATT and CDR2 SNEGSKA (reference sequence). The CDR3 covers 15 residues. The CDR3 nucleotides read TGCAGTGCATACGCGGACAGGGGGAAGGCAGATACGCAGTATTTT. Translation gives CSAYADRGKADTQYF.

The gene calls are TRBV4-3 and TRBJ1-2; the match to TRBD1 covers 7 bases. CDR3 length: 15 amino acids. Trimming cost V 3 bases and J 5 bases; bases outside gene matches: 9. Germline V CDR1 and CDR2: LGHNA, YSLEER. CDR3 in amino acids: CASSHRQGNQYGYTF. CDR3 nucleotide sequence: TGCGCCAGCAGCCACCGACAGGGAAACCAATATGGCTACACCTTC.

This clonotype was seen only a few times. This CDR3 is CASSRTPTSYNEQFF. CDR3 nucleotides: TGCGCCAGCAGTCGAACCCCCACTAGCTACAATGAGCAGTTCTTC. The chain links TRBV5-1 to TRBJ2-1, with D perhaps matching TRBD2 (5 bases). Germline lookup yields CDR1 SGHRS and CDR2 YFSETQ. The CDR3 has 15 amino acids. V was shortened by 5 bases and J by 3 bases, with 15 bases between the two germline ends.

This clonotype has a handful of counts. The chain links TRBV6-5 to TRBJ2-7; perhaps TRBD1 as D (5 bases). Germline V gene lookup returns CDR1 MNHEY and CDR2 SVGAGI. Between the trimmed V and J ends, which lost 4 bases and 2 bases, there was a span of 12 bases. CDR3 size: 14 residues. The CDR3 reads CASSLGAGPYEQYF. The CDR3 DNA reads as TGTGCCAGCAGTTTGGGTGCAGGGCCCTACGAGCAGTACTTC.

This clonotype has just one count. This may be a read error, as it is one base from a much larger clone. This chain joins TRBV12-3 or TRBV12-4 and TRBJ2-2; 8 nucleotides match TRBD1. The CDR3 length is 16 residues. CDR3 sequence reads: CASSSDRGHNTGELSF. The CDR3 region has the DNA TGTGCCAGCAGTTCCGACAGGGGCCATAACACCGGGGAGCTGTCTTTT.

The genes are TRBV2 and TRBJ2-1; TRBD2 matches 8 bases. Losses at the gene ends were 7 bases for V and 7 bases for J; bases not matched to a gene: 9. Germline V CDR1 and CDR2: SNHLY, FYNNEI. This CDR3 is built from 14 residues. As DNA, the CDR3 is TGTGCCAGCACGACTAGCGATTACAATAATGAGCAGTTCTTC. Amino acids: CASTTSDYNNEQFF.

V usage is TRBV10-3 and J usage is TRBJ2-3; TRBD1 might be the D (7 bases). Germline V gene sequence: CDR1 ENHRY, CDR2 SYGVKD. The CDR3 spans 17 residues. Deletions cut 5 bases from V and 0 bases from J, with 18 bases between. The DNA for the CDR3 is TGTGCCATCAGTTTCGACAGGGACTCCTCTAGCACAGATACGCAGTATTTT. Translating it yields CAISFDRDSSSTDTQYF.

This clonotype has a count of ten or more. The V call is TRBV20-1, the J call TRBJ1-1; 7 bases match TRBD1. The CDR3 loop spans 13 amino acids. J gave up 6 bases and V 4 bases, and 8 bases lay outside the gene matches. Looked up from germline, CDR1 is DFQATT and CDR2 is SNEGSKA (reference sequence). Here the CDR3 DNA reads TGCAGTGCTAAGCCAGGGGGGGGGTCTGAAGCTTTCTTT. It specifies CSAKPGGGSEAFF.

This chain joins TRBV6-1 and TRBJ2-1, with TRBD2 matching 10 bases. The germline CDR1 and CDR2 sequences are MNHNS and SASEGT. The CDR3 is made up of 14 amino acids. J lost 6 bases, V lost 6 bases, and 5 bases had no gene match. CDR3 sequence (DNA): TGTGCCAGCAGATCCCCTAGCGGGAGCAATGAGCAGTTCTTC. It specifies CASRSPSGSNEQFF.

This clonotype was picked up many times. This chain uses TRBV5-1 with TRBJ2-7; D possibly uses TRBD1 or TRBD2 (5 bases each). The CDR3 runs 20 residues. V was cut by 4 bases and J by 3 bases, with 32 bases left in between. Germline lookup yields CDR1 SGHRS and CDR2 YFSETQ. The DNA of the CDR3 is TGCGCCAGCAGCCCCCGCCGTGCGGACACCGGACTTCCGATAAACTACGAGCAGTACTTC. This codes for CASSPRRADTGLPINYEQYF.

The sample holds a few counts of this clonotype. The V call is TRBV4-3, the J call TRBJ2-1, with a weak D call TRBD2 (6 bases). V was shortened by 0 bases and J by 8 bases, with 17 bases between the two germline ends. CDR3 size: 16 residues. Germline CDR1 LGHNA, CDR2 YSLEER. The CDR3 protein is CASSQDGLTGDYEQFF. DNA for the CDR3: TGCGCCAGCAGCCAAGATGGGCTAACGGGAGACTATGAGCAGTTCTTC.

This clonotype was counted between two and nine times. The gene calls are TRBV6-6 and TRBJ2-6; 7 bases align to TRBD1. Germline V gene lookup returns CDR1 MNHNY and CDR2 SVGAGI (reference sequence). The CDR3 totals 17 residues. V gave up 2 bases and J gave up 0 bases; unmatched junction bases: 4. The CDR3 is CASSYDRADSGANVLTF. The CDR3 DNA reads TGTGCCAGCAGTTACGACAGGGCGGACTCTGGGGCCAACGTCCTGACTTTC.